Listed here are 5 T cell receptor beta chains from one sample, sequenced in a study of human T cells and chemical hapten exposure. Time point specified: patch test 3, about 24 weeks after DPC sensitization. Treatment of the sample: therapeutic diphenylcyclopropenone sensitization with weekly scalp DPC. Unfractionated whole blood yielded total RNA. In TCRdb, the RACE reads were re-called with MiXCR into one record per CDR3 protein. The sample has 40,000 or so distinct CDR3 sequences; 9.5% to 15% are singletons. The sequenced sample was whole blood, obtained in connection with sensitization to the hapten diphenylcyclopropenone (DPC). Receptor source: a woman between 35 and 50 years old with alopecia areata. Some clones in this sample may be carry-over from other donors' samples.

Ten or more counts support this clonotype. V usage is TRBV12-3 or TRBV12-4 and J usage is TRBJ2-3; 8 bases agree with TRBD2. The CDR3 length is 15 residues. Trimming took 6 bases from V and 2 from J; bases not matched to a gene: 7. The CDR3 here is CASSISGDHTDTQYF. The CDR3 DNA reads as TGTGCCAGCAGCATTAGCGGGGACCACACAGATACGCAGTATTTT.

This clonotype was seen many times. The chain couples TRBV5-1 to TRBJ1-5; TRBD1 might be the D (5 bases). Trimming pared 0 bases from V and 7 bases from J, leaving 8 bases between. The CDR3 runs 13 residues. Germline CDR1 and CDR2: SGHRS and YFSETQ. In nucleotides, the CDR3 is TGCGCCAGCAGCTTGGGAGGGGACCAGCCCCAGCATTTT. This gives the protein CASSLGGDQPQHF.

This clonotype was seen many times. The rearrangement joins TRBV12-3 or TRBV12-4 to TRBJ2-1; 7 positions match TRBD1. This CDR3 contains 13 residues. V was clipped by 5 bases and J by 6 bases; unmatched bases: 4. This CDR3 reads CASSPQGFNEQFF. CDR3 coding DNA: TGTGCCAGCAGTCCACAGGGGTTCAATGAGCAGTTCTTC.

The CDR3 nucleotides read TGTGCCAGCAGAACACAGGTTATCGTCGGCTACACCTTC. Amino acids: CASRTQVIVGYTF. The chain recombines TRBV6-6 with TRBJ1-2; a weak D match, TRBD1 (5 bases). This CDR3 comprises 13 residues. Germline V gene sequence: CDR1 MNHNY, CDR2 SVGAGI (reference sequence). V was clipped by 6 bases and J by 8 bases, with 16 bases between them.

The table lists this clonotype with many counts. V usage is TRBV20-1 and J usage is TRBJ2-1, with D unresolved. The germline V and J ends were trimmed by 2 bases and 16 bases, with 18 bases remaining between them. The CDR3 is 12 residues long. CDR1 DFQATT and CDR2 SNEGSKA come from the germline V gene (reference sequence). The CDR3 sequence: CSARSSPEKQFF. Here the CDR3 DNA reads TGCAGTGCTAGATCCTCCCCGGAAAAACAATTCTTC.